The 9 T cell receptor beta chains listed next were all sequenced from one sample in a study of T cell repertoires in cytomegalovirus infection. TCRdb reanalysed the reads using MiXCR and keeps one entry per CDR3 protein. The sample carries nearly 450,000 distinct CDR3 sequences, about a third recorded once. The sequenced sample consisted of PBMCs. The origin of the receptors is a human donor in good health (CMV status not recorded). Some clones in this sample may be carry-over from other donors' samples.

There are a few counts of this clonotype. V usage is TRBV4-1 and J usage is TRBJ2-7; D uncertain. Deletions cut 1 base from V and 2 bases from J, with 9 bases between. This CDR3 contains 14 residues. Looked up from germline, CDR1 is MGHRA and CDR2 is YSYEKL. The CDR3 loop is CASSQGSGTYEQYF. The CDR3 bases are TGCGCCAGCAGCCAAGGGTCAGGAACCTACGAGCAGTACTTC.

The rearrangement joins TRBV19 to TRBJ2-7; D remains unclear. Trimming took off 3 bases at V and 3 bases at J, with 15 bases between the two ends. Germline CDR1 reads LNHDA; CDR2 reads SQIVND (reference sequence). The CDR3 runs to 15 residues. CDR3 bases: TGTGCCAGTAGTATTGTCCTTGGGTCGATCTACGAGCAGTACTTC. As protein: CASSIVLGSIYEQYF.

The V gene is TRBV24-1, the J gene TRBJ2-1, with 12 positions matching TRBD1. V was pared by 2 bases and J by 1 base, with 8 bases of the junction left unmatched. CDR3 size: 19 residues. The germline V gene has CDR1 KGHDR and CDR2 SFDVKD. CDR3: CATSDSPGQGALSYNEQFF. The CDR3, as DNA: TGTGCCACCAGTGATTCCCCGGGACAGGGGGCCTTATCCTACAATGAGCAGTTCTTC.

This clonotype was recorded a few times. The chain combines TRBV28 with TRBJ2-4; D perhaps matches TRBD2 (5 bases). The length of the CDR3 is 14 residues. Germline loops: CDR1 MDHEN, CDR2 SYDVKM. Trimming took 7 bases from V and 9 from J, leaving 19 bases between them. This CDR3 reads CASTLRAGPGIQYF. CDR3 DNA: TGTGCCAGCACCTTGAGGGCAGGTCCGGGCATTCAGTACTTC.

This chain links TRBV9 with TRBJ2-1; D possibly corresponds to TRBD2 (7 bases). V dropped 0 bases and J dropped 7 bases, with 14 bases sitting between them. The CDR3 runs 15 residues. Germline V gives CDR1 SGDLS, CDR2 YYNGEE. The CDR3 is CASSVGGGAKNEQFF. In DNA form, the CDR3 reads TGTGCCAGCAGCGTAGGAGGGGGGGCGAAGAATGAGCAGTTCTTC.

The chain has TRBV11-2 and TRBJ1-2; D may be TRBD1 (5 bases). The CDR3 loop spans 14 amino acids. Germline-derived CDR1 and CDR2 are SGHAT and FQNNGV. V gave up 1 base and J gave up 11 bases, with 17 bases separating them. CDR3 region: CASSLGNNGQGYTF. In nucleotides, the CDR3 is TGTGCCAGCAGCTTAGGAAATAACGGGCAGGGTTACACCTTC.

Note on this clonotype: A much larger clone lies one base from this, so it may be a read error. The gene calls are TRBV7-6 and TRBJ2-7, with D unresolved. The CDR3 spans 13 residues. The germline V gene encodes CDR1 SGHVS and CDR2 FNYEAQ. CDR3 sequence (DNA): TGTTCCAGCAGCTTAGTTAGTCCAGACGAGCAGTACTTC. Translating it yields CSSSLVSPDEQYF.

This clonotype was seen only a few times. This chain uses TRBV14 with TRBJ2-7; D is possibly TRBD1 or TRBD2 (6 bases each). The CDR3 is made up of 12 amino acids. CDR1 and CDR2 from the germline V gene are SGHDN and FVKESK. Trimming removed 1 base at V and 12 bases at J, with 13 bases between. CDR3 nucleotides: TGTGCCAGCAGCCAAGCGGGGGCAAACTCGTACTTC. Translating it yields CASSQAGANSYF.

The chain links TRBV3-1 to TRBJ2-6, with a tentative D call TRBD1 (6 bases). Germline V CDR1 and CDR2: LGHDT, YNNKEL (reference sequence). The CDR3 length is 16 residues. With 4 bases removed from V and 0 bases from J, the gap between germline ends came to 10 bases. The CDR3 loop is CASSPGHLSGANVLTF. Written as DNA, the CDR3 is TGTGCCAGCAGCCCGGGACACCTCTCTGGGGCCAACGTCCTGACTTTC.